The clone carrying this T cell receptor (beta chain) was observed at least ten times. Its antigen is as yet unknown. PBMCs stemmed from about 9.5 ml fresh peripheral blood. Germline loops: CDR1 MDHEN, CDR2 SYDVKM. Trimming removed 3 bases from V and 4 bases from J, with 10 bases in between. The CDR3 loop spans 13 amino acids. This entry is derived from a study of T cells in Graves' hyperthyroidism and ophthalmopathy. In the study overall: At the time of initial diagnosis and before any treatment, peripheral blood was collected.

Study results and limitations: Most thyroid clonotypes with frequency above 0.001 were detected in blood. Ophthalmopathy onset followed model prediction by a median about seven months.

Amplified TCR beta CDR3 regions derived from RNA transcripts. The TCR CDR3 was amplified in a first-round RT-PCR using the HTBI primer set. Each CDR3 protein is one row after TCRdb ran MiXCR on the multiplex PCR reads. The sample contains over 450,000 distinct CDR3 sequences, 17% of which appear only once. The rearrangement uses TRBV28 and TRBJ2-7; no definite D call. Sequencing was done on a sample of blood. The clonotype comes from a young woman with Graves' ophthalmopathy. CDR3 sequence reads: CASSLDGAYEQYF. The CDR3 DNA reads TGTGCCAGCAGTTTGGACGGCGCGTACGAGCAGTACTTC.